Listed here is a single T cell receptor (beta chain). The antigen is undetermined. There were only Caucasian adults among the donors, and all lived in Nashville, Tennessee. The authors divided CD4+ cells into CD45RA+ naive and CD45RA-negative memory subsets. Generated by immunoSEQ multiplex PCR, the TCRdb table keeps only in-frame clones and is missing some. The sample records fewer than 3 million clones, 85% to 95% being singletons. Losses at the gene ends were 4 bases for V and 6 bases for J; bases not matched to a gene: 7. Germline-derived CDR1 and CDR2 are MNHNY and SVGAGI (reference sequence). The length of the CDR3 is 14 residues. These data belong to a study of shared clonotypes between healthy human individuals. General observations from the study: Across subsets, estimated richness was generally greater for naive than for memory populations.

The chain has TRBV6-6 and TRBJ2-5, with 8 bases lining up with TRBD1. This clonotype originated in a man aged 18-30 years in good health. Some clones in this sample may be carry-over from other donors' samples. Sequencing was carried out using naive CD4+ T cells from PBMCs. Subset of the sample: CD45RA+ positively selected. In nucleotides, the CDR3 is TGTGCCAGCAGTTTGGACAGGGCGTTAAAGACCCAGTACTTC. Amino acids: CASSLDRALKTQYF.